A single sample gave rise to the 11 T cell receptor beta chains below, sequenced in a study of blood T cell repertoires in COVID-19. Profiled with immunoSEQ multiplex PCR; TCRdb holds only in-frame clones, not every one. Here the sample spans roughly 250,000 clones, approximately 85% being singletons. The specimen sequenced was peripheral blood. Source of these receptors: a human donor with COVID-19, enrolled during active disease. The donor label of this sample is uncertain.

This chain links TRBV6-1 with TRBJ1-3, with D tentatively TRBD1 (5 bases). In germline, CDR1 is MNHNS, CDR2 SASEGT. V was clipped by 0 bases and J by 1 base, with 10 bases between them. This CDR3 is 16 amino acids long. The CDR3 sequence: CASSEAWGLSGNTIYF. In DNA, the CDR3 is TGTGCCAGCAGTGAAGCATGGGGACTTTCTGGAAACACCATATATTTT.

The chain joins TRBV19 to TRBJ1-5; D uncertain. The CDR3 extends over 13 amino acids. Looked up from germline, CDR1 is LNHDA and CDR2 is SQIVND (reference sequence). Trimming pared 8 bases from V and 0 bases from J, leaving 8 bases between. The CDR3 here is CASVSNSNQPQHF. CDR3 coding DNA: TGTGCCAGTGTGTCCAATAGCAATCAGCCCCAGCATTTT.

The chain combines TRBV7-2 with TRBJ1-6, with a possible D match to TRBD1 (5 bases). The V gene's germline CDR1 is SGHTA and CDR2 FQGNSA. V lost 5 bases to trimming and J lost 10 bases, with 15 bases between them. The CDR3 contains 14 residues. CDR3 residues: CASSPRQPGSPLHF. Here the CDR3 DNA reads TGTGCCAGCAGCCCACGACAGCCAGGGTCACCCCTCCACTTT.

This rearrangement joins TRBV3-1 (or the pseudogene TRBV3-2) to TRBJ1-6; TRBD1 aligns across 7 bases. Germline loops: CDR1 LGHDT, CDR2 YNNKEL (reference sequence). J was trimmed by 8 bases and V by 4 bases; bases with no gene match: 2. The CDR3 sequence is 13 residues long. Here the CDR3 reads CASSPGTDSPLHF. The CDR3 DNA sequence: TGTGCCAGCAGCCCGGGGACAGATTCACCCCTCCACTTT.

J is TRBJ2-2 and V is TRBV10-2; 7 positions match TRBD2. Germline-derived CDR1 and CDR2 are WSHSY and SAAADI. V lost 2 bases and J lost 5; bases outside the gene matches: 5. The CDR3 contains 15 residues. The CDR3 region is CASSEAGEWTGELFF. The CDR3 DNA is TGCGCCAGCAGTGAGGCGGGAGAGTGGACCGGGGAGCTGTTTTTT.

CDR3: CASSPWEGSYTF. In DNA form, the CDR3 reads TGTGCCAGCAGTCCCTGGGAGGGGAGCTACACCTTC. The chain has TRBV28 and TRBJ1-2, with D maybe TRBD1 (5 bases). The CDR3 is 12 amino acids. Germline V gene data show CDR1 as MDHEN and CDR2 as SYDVKM. V dropped 5 bases and J dropped 9 bases, with 13 bases sitting between them.

The chain employs TRBV19 and TRBJ2-5, with 8 positions matching TRBD1. The CDR3 runs to 13 residues. Trimming took 5 bases from V and 3 from J; bases not matched to a gene: 2. Germline CDR1 and CDR2: LNHDA and SQIVND (reference sequence). The CDR3 here is CASSEDREETQYF. CDR3 coding DNA: TGTGCCAGTAGTGAGGACAGGGAAGAGACCCAGTACTTC. Drawing the rest from reference TRBV19 and TRBJ2-5, the complete variable domain is DGGITQSPKYLFRKEGQNVTLSCEQNLNHDAMYWYRQDPGQGLRLIYYSQIVNDFQKGDIAEGYSVSREKKESFPLTVTSAQKNPTAFYLCASSEDREETQYFGPGTRLLVL.

In regard to this clone: At one boundary the junction diverges from the germline segment, which might be a read error. The chain couples TRBV6-1 to TRBJ1-1; 9 bases align to TRBD1. Germline V gene data show CDR1 as MNHNS and CDR2 as SASEGT. The CDR3 spans 14 residues. The CDR3 nucleotides are TGTGCCAGCAGGGAAGACAGGGGGGGAACTGAAGCTTTCTTT. It specifies CASREDRGGTEAFF.

This sequence joins TRBV4-2 and TRBJ2-7; 7 positions agree with TRBD2. Germline-derived CDR1 and CDR2 are LGHNA and YNFKEQ. The CDR3 spans 16 residues. The junction had 9 bases not matched to a gene; V was cut back by 4 bases and J by 0 bases. CDR3 residues: CASSPPLADHSYEQYF. The CDR3 DNA reads TGTGCCAGCAGCCCCCCTCTAGCGGACCACTCCTACGAGCAGTACTTC.

The chain employs TRBV7-9 and TRBJ1-3; TRBD1 might be the D (6 bases). This CDR3 comprises 14 residues. Per germline, CDR1 SEHNR and CDR2 FQNEAQ (reference sequence). Trimming stripped 11 bases from V and 0 bases from J, with 14 bases between. The CDR3 here is CAGRQGSSGNTIYF. CDR3 sequence (DNA): TGTGCCGGCCGCCAGGGGAGCTCTGGAAACACCATATATTTT.

This clone was counted once. This chain joins TRBV2 and TRBJ2-1; possibly TRBD2 for D (5 bases). The CDR3 is made up of 14 amino acids. Germline V CDR1 and CDR2: SNHLY, FYNNEI. Deletions cut 8 bases from V and 5 bases from J, with 16 bases between. The DNA of the CDR3 is TGTGCCAGCGGGTTGAGGCGGGCCGACAATGAGCAGTTCTTC. As protein: CASGLRRADNEQFF.